One and the same sample provided the 30 T cell receptor beta chains below, sequenced in a study of PD-L1 blockade in urothelial cancer (dated by TCRdb to 2016 to 2017). Receptors were amplified or captured by the immunoSEQ multiplex PCR assay. The table comes from immuneACCESS by way of TCRdb, which keeps in-frame sequences with V and J called. Part of the clones is missing from these tables; in studies checked, under half for an unresolved V gene and the rest for unknown reasons. The sample table contains roughly 40,000 clones; only one count was recorded for 70% to 90% of them. The top ten constitute roughly 25% of the sample. Reading the label with the study, this specimen's time point is: pretreatment peripheral blood. The sequencing used PBMCs, collected around atezolizumab (anti-PD-L1) treatment. These receptors were collected from a donor aged 40 or over with urothelial cancer.

This clone is a singleton in its sample. V is TRBV28 and J is TRBJ1-5, with 8 bases matching TRBD1. With V trimmed by 7 bases and J by 11 bases, 7 bases remained unmatched. Germline CDR1 reads MDHEN; CDR2 reads SYDVKM. The CDR3 runs 12 residues. As DNA, the CDR3 is TGTGCCAGCACCCGGGCGGACAGGGCCCAGCATTTT. It specifies CASTRADRAQHF.

The chain couples TRBV9 to TRBJ2-1; 14 bases agree with TRBD2. V trimming: 4 bases; J trimming: 12 bases; junction bases outside the gene matches: 12. CDR1 SGDLS and CDR2 YYNGEE come from the germline V gene. This CDR3 has 16 amino acids. The CDR3 loop reads CASSPGGTSGSFGQFF. The CDR3, as DNA: TGTGCCAGCAGCCCTGGGGGGACTAGCGGGAGTTTCGGGCAGTTCTTC. Full variable domain (outside the CDR3, taken from reference TRBV9 and TRBJ2-1): DSGVTQTPKHLITATGQRVTLRCSPRSGDLSVYWYQQSLDQGLQFLIQYYNGEERAKGNILERFSAQQFPDLHSELNLSSLELGDSALYFCASSPGGTSGSFGQFFGPGTRLTVL.

V gene TRBV14 combines with J gene TRBJ1-2, with 10 bases matching TRBD1. The ends lost 0 bases at V and 7 bases at J; junction bases unmatched: 5. In germline, CDR1 is SGHDN, CDR2 FVKESK. The CDR3 has 15 residues. CDR3 sequence: CASSQDWGTGAGYTF. The CDR3 DNA is TGTGCCAGCAGCCAAGATTGGGGGACAGGGGCTGGCTACACCTTC. The variable domain in full, with the rest retrieved from reference TRBV14 and TRBJ1-2, is EAGVTQFPSHSVIEKGQTVTLRCDPISGHDNLYWYRRVMGKEIKFLLHFVKESKQDESGMPNNRFLAERTGGTYSTLKVQPAELEDSGVYFCASSQDWGTGAGYTFGSGTRLTVV.

The rearrangement joins TRBV5-1 to TRBJ2-7; 8 bases map to TRBD1. Germline values: CDR1 SGHRS, CDR2 YFSETQ. The junction had 6 bases not matched to a gene; V was cut back by 4 bases and J by 3 bases. There are 14 residues in the CDR3. The CDR3 region is CASSPGQGGYEQYF. Written as DNA, the CDR3 is TGCGCCAGCAGCCCCGGACAGGGTGGCTACGAGCAGTACTTC.

The chain couples TRBV9 to TRBJ2-7; D might be TRBD2 (5 bases). V lost 0 bases and J 2 bases, leaving 9 bases between the germline ends. The CDR3 totals 14 residues. CDR1 is SGDLS, CDR2 YYNGEE, per germline. CDR3 in amino acids: CASSVDLGTYEQYF. CDR3 DNA: TGTGCCAGCAGCGTAGACCTCGGGACCTACGAGCAGTACTTC. Supplemented by reference TRBV9 and TRBJ2-7, the full variable domain reads DSGVTQTPKHLITATGQRVTLRCSPRSGDLSVYWYQQSLDQGLQFLIQYYNGEERAKGNILERFSAQQFPDLHSELNLSSLELGDSALYFCASSVDLGTYEQYFGPGTRLTVT.

This chain's CDR3 is CASSLGRGGGEQYF. The CDR3 DNA sequence: TGTGCCAGCAGCTTAGGTAGGGGAGGGGGCGAGCAGTACTTC. The J gene is TRBJ2-7, the V gene TRBV7-8, with D maybe TRBD2 (7 bases). Germline V gene lookup returns CDR1 SGHVS and CDR2 FQNEAQ. CDR3 length equals 14 residues. V lost 1 base, J lost 6 bases, and 13 bases lay in between.

CDR3 protein: CASSPPWRTGELFF. The CDR3 DNA reads TGTGCCAGCAGCCCCCCGTGGAGGACCGGGGAGCTGTTTTTT. J is TRBJ2-2 and V is TRBV7-8; D is possibly TRBD2 (5 bases). The CDR3 covers 14 residues. The germline gives CDR1 SGHVS, CDR2 FQNEAQ. V dropped 5 bases and J dropped 5 bases, with 12 bases sitting between them.

The chain is built from TRBV27 and TRBJ2-2, with TRBD2 matching 13 bases. This CDR3 is 21 amino acids long. V was clipped by 6 bases and J by 0 bases; unmatched bases: 16. Germline lookup yields CDR1 MNHEY and CDR2 SMNVEV (reference sequence). The CDR3 spells CASSPTHRLAGGPPNTGELFF. CDR3 DNA sequence: TGTGCCAGCAGCCCTACCCACCGACTAGCGGGAGGTCCCCCGAACACCGGGGAGCTGTTTTTT.

The gene calls are TRBV7-2 and TRBJ2-3, with D maybe TRBD2 (5 bases). V lost 5 bases and J lost 5, with 14 bases in between. The CDR3 totals 14 residues. Germline CDR1 reads SGHTA; CDR2 reads FQGNSA. In DNA form, the CDR3 reads TGTGCCAGCAGCCTCCGGCGGGTGAGAGATACGCAGTATTTT. Protein sequence: CASSLRRVRDTQYF.

V is TRBV30 and J is TRBJ1-2; D gene unclear. This CDR3 is built from 12 residues. Trimming cost V 2 bases and J 7 bases, with 11 bases left between them. From germline, CDR1 is GTSNPN and CDR2 SVGIG (reference sequence). The CDR3 nucleotides read TGTGCCTGGAGTCCGGCGGCCCTTGGCTACACCTTC. Translating gives CAWSPAALGYTF.

The CDR3 DNA reads TGCGCCAGCAGCACCAGGGGGCTTAACTATGGCTACACCTTC. It translates to CASSTRGLNYGYTF. The chain combines TRBV5-1 with TRBJ1-2, with TRBD1 matching 8 bases. The germline V gene has CDR1 SGHRS and CDR2 YFSETQ. The V segment lost 4 bases and the J segment 1 base; nucleotides outside the gene matches: 3. There are 14 residues in the CDR3.

The chain uses TRBV7-8 and TRBJ2-7, with 10 bases lining up with TRBD2. CDR1 is SGHVS and CDR2 is FQNEAQ in the germline V gene. This CDR3 spans 14 amino acids. The ends lost 5 bases at V and 7 bases at J; junction bases unmatched: 8. CDR3 bases: TGTGCCAGCAGCCCTACTAGCGGGAATCGGGAGCAGTACTTC. As protein: CASSPTSGNREQYF.

This chain links TRBV2 with TRBJ1-2; D ambiguous. CDR1 is SNHLY, CDR2 FYNNEI, per germline. The CDR3 has 10 residues. V dropped 7 bases and J dropped 3 bases, with 3 bases sitting between them. The CDR3: CASTDYGYTF. CDR3 DNA sequence: TGTGCCAGCACGGACTATGGCTACACCTTC.

This clone was picked up many times. This rearrangement joins TRBV28 to TRBJ1-1; 8 nucleotides align to TRBD1. Germline lookup yields CDR1 MDHEN and CDR2 SYDVKM. The V segment lost 7 bases and the J segment 6 bases; nucleotides outside the gene matches: 4. The CDR3 loop spans 12 amino acids. CDR3 region: CASTGTGSEAFF. The CDR3, as DNA: TGTGCCAGCACCGGGACAGGCTCTGAAGCTTTCTTT.

This sequence joins TRBV4-2 and TRBJ2-7; D may be TRBD1 (6 bases). V lost 4 bases and J lost 1, with 8 bases in between. Germline values: CDR1 LGHNA, CDR2 YNFKEQ. This CDR3 contains 13 residues. The CDR3 bases are TGTGCCAGCAGCCTTGGACAGTCCTACGAGCAGTACTTC. Its translation is CASSLGQSYEQYF.

The gene calls are TRBV9 and TRBJ2-7, with TRBD2 as a possible D gene (6 bases). This CDR3 has 15 amino acids. V shed 0 bases and J shed 3 bases, with 13 bases lying between them. Germline values: CDR1 SGDLS, CDR2 YYNGEE. The CDR3 loop is CASSVGGVQDYEQYF. The CDR3 DNA follows: TGTGCCAGCAGCGTAGGGGGGGTTCAAGACTACGAGCAGTACTTC.

The rearrangement links TRBV4-1 to TRBJ2-5; weak D call: TRBD1 (6 bases). Germline V gene sequence: CDR1 MGHRA, CDR2 YSYEKL. CDR3 length equals 15 residues. V gave up 5 bases and J gave up 2 bases, with 15 bases separating them. Here the CDR3 DNA reads TGCGCCAGCAGCTCGACAGGTCCCAGACAAGAGACCCAGTACTTC. Protein: CASSSTGPRQETQYF.

V gene TRBV4-1 combines with J gene TRBJ2-7; 7 nucleotides agree with TRBD2. This CDR3 comprises 12 residues. Germline CDR1 reads MGHRA; CDR2 reads YSYEKL. V trimming: 5 bases; J trimming: 12 bases; junction bases outside the gene matches: 10. The CDR3 spells CASSGGGTNPYF. The DNA of the CDR3 is TGCGCCAGCAGCGGGGGTGGGACTAACCCGTACTTC.

V usage is TRBV19 and J usage is TRBJ2-1; 12 bases fit TRBD2. The CDR3 is made up of 16 amino acids. V was pared by 6 bases and J by 5 bases, with 8 bases of the junction left unmatched. Germline V gene data show CDR1 as LNHDA and CDR2 as SQIVND (reference sequence). CDR3 coding DNA: TGTGCCAGTAGGCGACTAGCGGGAGCGGGGGACAATGAGCAGTTCTTC. Residues: CASRRLAGAGDNEQFF.

The chain is built from TRBV2 and TRBJ2-3; 9 bases are a match to TRBD2. V was pared by 11 bases and J by 4 bases, with 10 bases of the junction left unmatched. The CDR3 covers 14 residues. Germline V lookup: CDR1 SNHLY, CDR2 FYNNEI. The CDR3 loop reads CAGLAGSGSDTQYF. CDR3 bases: TGTGCCGGCCTAGCGGGATCTGGGTCAGATACGCAGTATTTT.

This chain connects TRBV18 to TRBJ1-4; the D gene is possibly TRBD1 (5 bases). CDR3 length equals 14 residues. V was shortened by 2 bases and J by 5 bases, with 9 bases between the two germline ends. CDR1 is KGHSH and CDR2 is LQKENI in the germline V gene. CDR3 DNA sequence: TGTGCCAGCTCACCAGCGGGACCGAATGAAAAACTGTTTTTT. Translating gives CASSPAGPNEKLFF.

V gene TRBV7-6 combines with J gene TRBJ2-5; a possible D gene is TRBD1 (6 bases). Germline V gene lookup returns CDR1 SGHVS and CDR2 FNYEAQ. V was shortened by 5 bases and J by 2 bases, with 12 bases between the two germline ends. This CDR3 comprises 14 residues. DNA of the CDR3: TGTGCCAGCAGCCCCTACAGGGTTCAAGAGACCCAGTACTTC. It encodes CASSPYRVQETQYF.

This sequence joins TRBV7-9 and TRBJ2-1; 10 bases line up with TRBD2. The CDR3 runs to 17 residues. The germline V gene encodes CDR1 SEHNR and CDR2 FQNEAQ (reference sequence). V shed 1 base, J shed 3 bases, and the junction held 6 bases outside the gene matches. CDR3 nucleotides: TGTGCCAGCAGCTTAGGCACTAGCGGGACGGTCTACAATGAGCAGTTCTTC. Encoded protein: CASSLGTSGTVYNEQFF.

This chain uses TRBV7-3 with TRBJ1-5; possible D gene TRBD1, 6 bases. V was cut by 5 bases and J by 0 bases, with 11 bases left in between. The germline V gene encodes CDR1 SGHTA and CDR2 FQGTGA. The CDR3 has 15 amino acids. CDR3 loop: CASSPGQLSNQPQHF. The CDR3 coding sequence is TGTGCCAGCAGCCCAGGACAGCTTAGCAATCAGCCCCAGCATTTT.

This rearrangement joins TRBV12-5 to TRBJ2-7; 7 bases agree with TRBD2. The J segment lost 5 bases and the V segment lost 5 bases, leaving 6 bases of the junction unmatched. The CDR3 is 13 residues long. Germline V gene sequence: CDR1 LGHNT, CDR2 FRNRAP. This CDR3 reads CASGRGLADEQYF. The CDR3 nucleotides are TGTGCTAGTGGTAGAGGGCTAGCGGACGAGCAGTACTTC.

The chain has TRBV2 and TRBJ2-2; D might be TRBD1 (5 bases). The CDR3 runs to 13 residues. Trimming took 6 bases from V and 3 from J, leaving 8 bases between them. Germline V gene sequence: CDR1 SNHLY, CDR2 FYNNEI. The CDR3 sequence is CASRETDTGELFF. For the CDR3, the DNA is TGTGCCAGCAGGGAGACAGACACCGGGGAGCTGTTTTTT.

The rearrangement links TRBV21-1 to TRBJ1-5; the table assigns TRBD1, which was not confirmed against the DNA. TRBV21-1 is annotated as a pseudogene. CDR3 length equals 12 residues. DNA of the CDR3: TGTGCCAGTGCAGGGGGCTTGCAGCCCCAGCATTTT. Residues: CASAGGLQPQHF.

This chain joins TRBV7-3 and TRBJ1-1; no clear D gene. CDR3 length: 13 amino acids. The ends were cut back, 4 bases at V and 6 bases at J, with 12 bases in the middle. Germline loops: CDR1 SGHTA, CDR2 FQGTGA. CDR3 in DNA: TGTGCCAGCAGCTATCGCCGAGGGTCTGAAGCTTTCTTT. It encodes CASSYRRGSEAFF.

In its sample, this clone was seen once. This chain uses TRBV4-3 with TRBJ2-5, with 13 nucleotides matching TRBD2. The CDR3 has 19 amino acids. From germline, CDR1 is LGHNA and CDR2 YSLEER. Trimming cost V 0 bases and J 5 bases; bases outside gene matches: 12. For the CDR3, the DNA is TGCGCCAGCAGCCAAGAGGGGGAACTAGCGGGAGGGCCGGGTGAGACCCAGTACTTC. Translating it yields CASSQEGELAGGPGETQYF.

This chain connects TRBV6-5 to TRBJ2-5; 7 bases agree with TRBD2. J was trimmed by 4 bases and V by 0 bases; bases with no gene match: 5. This CDR3 is built from 15 residues. Looked up from germline, CDR1 is MNHEY and CDR2 is SVGAGI. CDR3 in amino acids: CASSYSGGPGETQYF. In DNA form, the CDR3 reads TGTGCCAGCAGTTACTCGGGAGGGCCAGGAGAGACCCAGTACTTC.